These 27 T cell receptor beta chains came from one sample sequenced in a study of OX40 agonist ivuxolimab in advanced cancers. Assay: immunoSEQ multiplex PCR; the TCRdb copy retains only in-frame clones and omits some. The table shows some 39,000 clones, with 80% to 90% occurring only once. The source was CD4+ or CD8+ T cells sorted from blood, collected in a trial of the OX40 agonist ivuxolimab. All receptors derive from an adult with an advanced solid tumor such as melanoma, head and neck, liver or kidney cancer.

V gene TRBV19 combines with J gene TRBJ1-2, with D perhaps TRBD1 (6 bases). V lost 5 bases to trimming and J lost 8 bases, with 21 bases between them. The CDR3 loop spans 15 amino acids. From germline, CDR1 is LNHDA and CDR2 SQIVND (reference sequence). CDR3 in amino acids: CASSSNRAVGRGYTF. DNA for the CDR3: TGTGCCAGTAGTTCTAACAGGGCCGTGGGCCGCGGCTACACCTTC.

J is TRBJ1-6 and V is TRBV18; a weak D match, TRBD1 (6 bases). This CDR3 region has 14 residues. Germline values: CDR1 KGHSH, CDR2 LQKENI. Trimming removed 5 bases from V and 10 bases from J, with 15 bases in between. The chain's CDR3 is CASSAQGPGSPLHF. In DNA, the CDR3 is TGTGCCAGCTCAGCACAGGGACCAGGATCACCCCTCCACTTT.

The chain has TRBV4-2 and TRBJ2-1; 9 bases align to TRBD2. Germline V gene lookup returns CDR1 LGHNA and CDR2 YNFKEQ. The junction had 7 bases not matched to a gene; V was cut back by 0 bases and J by 7 bases. This CDR3 is 16 amino acids long. Here the CDR3 reads CASSQDISGSRNEQFF. The CDR3 coding sequence is TGTGCCAGCAGCCAAGACATTAGCGGGAGTAGGAATGAGCAGTTCTTC.

The gene calls are TRBV29-1 and TRBJ1-4; unclear D gene. The germline V gene encodes CDR1 SQVTM and CDR2 ANQGSEA. V was trimmed by 4 bases and J by 3 bases, leaving 9 bases between them. This CDR3 has 13 amino acids. This CDR3 reads CSVAWKPNEKLFF. The CDR3, as DNA: TGCAGCGTTGCTTGGAAACCTAATGAAAAACTGTTTTTT.

The gene calls are TRBV11-2 and TRBJ2-2; TRBD2 is a possible D gene (5 bases). The CDR3 runs 15 residues. Germline lookup yields CDR1 SGHAT and CDR2 FQNNGV. Trimming pared 3 bases from V and 7 bases from J, leaving 15 bases between. CDR3 nucleotides: TGTGCCAGCAGCTTTGGACCTCTAGCTTACGGGGAGCTGTTTTTT. This codes for CASSFGPLAYGELFF.

V usage is TRBV5-1 and J usage is TRBJ2-1, with unresolved D. CDR1 SGHRS and CDR2 YFSETQ come from the germline V gene. Trimming cost V 7 bases and J 0 bases, with 11 bases left between them. There are 14 residues in the CDR3. CDR3 coding DNA: TGCGCCAGCGCCGACGCAAGCTCCTACAATGAGCAGTTCTTC. This gives the protein CASADASSYNEQFF.

This chain links TRBV5-1 with TRBJ1-2; the D gene is possibly TRBD1 (5 bases). V lost 4 bases and J 7 bases, leaving 20 bases between the germline ends. The V gene's germline CDR1 is SGHRS and CDR2 YFSETQ. The CDR3 length is 15 residues. This CDR3 is CASSPGTSNVGGYTF. The DNA for the CDR3 is TGCGCCAGCAGCCCAGGGACTTCCAATGTTGGTGGCTACACCTTC. Using reference TRBV5-1 and TRBJ1-2 for the parts outside the CDR3, the full variable domain is KAGVTQTPRYLIKTRGQQVTLSCSPISGHRSVSWYQQTPGQGLQFLFEYFSETQRNKGNFPGRFSGRQFSNSRSEMNVSTLELGDSALYLCASSPGTSNVGGYTFGSGTRLTVV.

The chain uses TRBV6-1 and TRBJ2-2; TRBD1 agrees at 9 bases. V dropped 6 bases and J dropped 5; count of bases not matched to a gene: 4. Germline CDR1 reads MNHNS; CDR2 reads SASEGT. This CDR3 comprises 14 residues. The CDR3 region is CASSRDRVTGELFF. The CDR3 nucleotides are TGTGCCAGCAGCCGGGACAGGGTGACCGGGGAGCTGTTTTTT.

The chain links TRBV4-1 to TRBJ1-2, with unresolved D. Germline CDR1 reads MGHRA; CDR2 reads YSYEKL. This CDR3 contains 15 residues. Trimming shortened V by 1 base and J by 4 bases, and 13 bases separated the two germline ends. The CDR3 loop is CASSQGPDGLYGYTF. Written as DNA, the CDR3 is TGCGCCAGCAGCCAAGGGCCCGACGGACTCTATGGCTACACCTTC.

This chain uses TRBV7-9 with TRBJ1-3; 8 bases map to TRBD1. The CDR3 is made up of 14 amino acids. Germline CDR1 reads SEHNR; CDR2 reads FQNEAQ (reference sequence). Trimming cost V 3 bases and J 2 bases; bases outside gene matches: 0. The CDR3 here is CASSLDRAGNTIYF. The CDR3 nucleotides read TGTGCCAGCAGCTTGGACAGGGCTGGAAACACCATATATTTT. The variable domain in full, completed from reference TRBV7-9 and TRBJ1-3, reads DTGVSQNPRHKITKRGQNVTFRCDPISEHNRLYWYRQTLGQGPEFLTYFQNEAQLEKSRLLSDRFSAERPKGSFSTLEIQRTEQGDSAMYLCASSLDRAGNTIYFGEGSWLTVV.

This chain links TRBV6-6 with TRBJ2-7; D is possibly TRBD1 (6 bases). Germline V CDR1 and CDR2: MNHNY, SVGAGI (reference sequence). V lost 6 bases to trimming and J lost 1 base, with 13 bases between them. CDR3 length equals 14 residues. The CDR3 nucleotides are TGTGCCAGCAGAAACCGGGACAAATCCTACGAGCAGTACTTC. Residues: CASRNRDKSYEQYF.

This clone was counted a single time. This chain joins TRBV5-4 and TRBJ1-3; D possibly corresponds to TRBD1 (5 bases). V was shortened by 6 bases and J by 0 bases, with 16 bases between the two germline ends. Germline loops: CDR1 SGHNT, CDR2 YYREEE (reference sequence). The CDR3 sequence is 16 residues long. The CDR3 region is CASTYGGGISGNTIYF. CDR3 DNA sequence: TGTGCCAGCACCTACGGGGGGGGTATCTCTGGAAACACCATATATTTT.

This clone was seen only a few times. The rearrangement uses TRBV6-5 and TRBJ1-6; 9 bases fit TRBD1. Looked up from germline, CDR1 is MNHEY and CDR2 is SVGAGI. The CDR3 has 13 amino acids. The ends lost 7 bases at V and 10 bases at J; junction bases unmatched: 5. DNA for the CDR3: TGTGCCAGCAAAGGACAGGGGACGTCACCCCTCCACTTT. Translation gives CASKGQGTSPLHF.

The chain combines TRBV20-1 with TRBJ2-1; D unclear. Germline CDR1 DFQATT, CDR2 SNEGSKA (reference sequence). The CDR3 is 11 residues long. CDR3 bases: TGCAGCGGCTACAAATACAATGAGCAGTTCTTC. The encoded protein is CSGYKYNEQFF.

This chain connects TRBV27 to TRBJ1-1, with D unresolved. Germline V gives CDR1 MNHEY, CDR2 SMNVEV (reference sequence). Trimming cost V 5 bases and J 0 bases, with 16 bases left between them. This CDR3 is 16 amino acids long. For the CDR3, the DNA is TGTGCCAGCAGTCAACTGTGGACGGGGATGAACACTGAAGCTTTCTTT. It is translated as CASSQLWTGMNTEAFF.

Turning to this clone: Relative to the germline gene, one junction end is altered; a read error may explain this. The chain links TRBV15 to TRBJ1-2; D ambiguous. The CDR3 has 11 amino acids. Germline CDR1 LNHNV, CDR2 YYDKDF (reference sequence). Written as DNA, the CDR3 is TGTGCCGCCAGCAGAGGATATGGCTACACCTTC. Translation gives CAASRGYGYTF.

The chain combines TRBV7-9 with TRBJ2-1; 13 bases align to TRBD2. CDR1 is SEHNR, CDR2 FQNEAQ, per germline (reference sequence). Trimming removed 6 bases from V and 6 bases from J; junction bases left unmatched: 8. This CDR3 is built from 16 residues. CDR3 amino acids: CASRPRTSGGLNEQFF. CDR3 coding DNA: TGTGCCAGCAGGCCGAGGACTAGCGGGGGCCTCAATGAGCAGTTCTTC.

This clone has just a few counts. J is TRBJ1-1 and V is TRBV28; D may be TRBD1 (5 bases). Deletions cut 4 bases from V and 6 bases from J, with 12 bases between. Germline V CDR1 and CDR2: MDHEN, SYDVKM. The CDR3 extends over 13 amino acids. CDR3 sequence reads: CASSSKWGAEAFF. The CDR3 coding sequence is TGTGCCAGCAGTTCGAAGTGGGGGGCTGAAGCTTTCTTT.

J is TRBJ2-2 and V is TRBV18, with 8 bases identical to TRBD1. V was clipped by 7 bases and J by 5 bases; unmatched bases: 9. Per the germline V gene, CDR1 is KGHSH and CDR2 is LQKENI. The CDR3 has 15 amino acids. The CDR3 is CASYPGGAGTGELFF. The CDR3 bases are TGTGCCAGCTACCCAGGGGGCGCTGGAACCGGGGAGCTGTTTTTT.

The genes are TRBV7-8 and TRBJ1-6, with a weak D call TRBD1 (6 bases). Germline loops: CDR1 SGHVS, CDR2 FQNEAQ. V was trimmed by 5 bases and J by 10 bases, leaving 24 bases between them. The CDR3 covers 17 residues. The CDR3 here is CASSPISGGGNGSPLHF. DNA of the CDR3: TGTGCCAGCAGCCCCATATCGGGGGGGGGCAATGGGTCACCCCTCCACTTT.

In regard to this clone: A junction end diverges from the germline sequence, so it may reflect a read error. This chain joins TRBV29-1 and TRBJ2-7; maybe TRBD1 (6 bases). The CDR3 has 14 residues. From germline, CDR1 is SQVTM and CDR2 ANQGSEA. CDR3 DNA: TGCAGCGTGGAAGGGCCCCAGGGGACCTACGAGCAGTACTTC. Amino acid sequence: CSVEGPQGTYEQYF.

This clone occurred a few times. This sequence joins TRBV5-6 and TRBJ1-3, with TRBD1 identical over 7 bases. Trimming removed 2 bases from V and 5 bases from J; junction bases left unmatched: 4. CDR3 size: 14 residues. Germline values: CDR1 SGHDT, CDR2 YYEEEE. Written as DNA, the CDR3 is TGTGCCAGCAGCTTCCGGGACAGAAGAAACACCATATATTTT. Amino acid sequence: CASSFRDRRNTIYF.

The V call is TRBV4-1, the J call TRBJ1-3; a weak D match, TRBD1 (5 bases). CDR1 MGHRA and CDR2 YSYEKL come from the germline V gene. Between the trimmed V and J ends, which lost 1 base and 2 bases, there was a span of 12 bases. The CDR3 is 16 amino acids. CDR3 nucleotides: TGCGCCAGCAGCCAAGGCAGGGCCAGGACTGGAAACACCATATATTTT. This translates into CASSQGRARTGNTIYF.

This chain connects TRBV7-3 to TRBJ2-2, with 8 bases fitting TRBD1. Per germline, CDR1 SGHTA and CDR2 FQGTGA. This CDR3 contains 14 residues. V lost 5 bases to trimming and J lost 4 bases; unmatched junction nucleotides: 3. The CDR3 DNA follows: TGTGCCAGCAGCAAGGACAGGGTCACCGGGGAGCTGTTTTTT. This encodes CASSKDRVTGELFF.

The chain combines TRBV7-2 with TRBJ2-1; 9 nucleotides agree with TRBD2. The V segment lost 4 bases and the J segment 7 bases; nucleotides outside the gene matches: 8. This CDR3 comprises 15 residues. Germline V gene lookup returns CDR1 SGHTA and CDR2 FQGNSA. CDR3 loop: CASSSRGGPGNEQFF. CDR3 bases: TGTGCCAGCAGCTCGCGGGGGGGCCCAGGGAATGAGCAGTTCTTC.

There are many counts of this clone. The chain carries TRBV7-2 and TRBJ2-1, with D hard to call. The CDR3 is 12 residues long. V gave up 5 bases and J gave up 5 bases, with 7 bases separating them. Germline assignment: CDR1 SGHTA and CDR2 FQGNSA. The CDR3 loop is CASSTRDNEQFF. CDR3 sequence (DNA): TGTGCCAGCAGCACCCGGGACAATGAGCAGTTCTTC.

The chain has TRBV30 and TRBJ2-6; D possibly corresponds to TRBD2 (6 bases). The ends were cut back, 8 bases at V and 0 bases at J, with 8 bases in the middle. Germline CDR1 and CDR2: GTSNPN and SVGIG (reference sequence). CDR3 size: 13 residues. CDR3 protein: CAGGDSGANVLTF. The CDR3, as DNA: TGTGCCGGAGGGGACTCTGGGGCCAACGTCCTGACTTTC. Combining the CDR3 with reference TRBV30 and TRBJ2-6 gives the whole variable domain SQTIHQWPATLVQPVGSPLSLECTVEGTSNPNLYWYRQAAGRGLQLLFYSVGIGQISSEVPQNLSASRPQDRQFILSSKKLLLSDSGFYLCAGGDSGANVLTFGAGSRLTVL.